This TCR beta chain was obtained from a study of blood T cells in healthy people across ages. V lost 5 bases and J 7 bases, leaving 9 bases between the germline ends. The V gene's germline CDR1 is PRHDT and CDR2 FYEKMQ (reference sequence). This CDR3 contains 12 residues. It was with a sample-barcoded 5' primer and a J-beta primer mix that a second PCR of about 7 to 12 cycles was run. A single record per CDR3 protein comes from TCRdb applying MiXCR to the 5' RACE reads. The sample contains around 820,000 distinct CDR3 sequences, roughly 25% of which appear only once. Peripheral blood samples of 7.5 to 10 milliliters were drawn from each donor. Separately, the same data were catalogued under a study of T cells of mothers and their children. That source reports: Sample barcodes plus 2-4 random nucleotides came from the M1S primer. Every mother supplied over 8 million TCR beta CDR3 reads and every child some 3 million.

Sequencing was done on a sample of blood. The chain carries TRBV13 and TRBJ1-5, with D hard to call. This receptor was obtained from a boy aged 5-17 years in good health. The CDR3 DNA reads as TGTGCCAGCAGCACCCTGGGGCAGCCCCAGCATTTT. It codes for CASSTLGQPQHF.